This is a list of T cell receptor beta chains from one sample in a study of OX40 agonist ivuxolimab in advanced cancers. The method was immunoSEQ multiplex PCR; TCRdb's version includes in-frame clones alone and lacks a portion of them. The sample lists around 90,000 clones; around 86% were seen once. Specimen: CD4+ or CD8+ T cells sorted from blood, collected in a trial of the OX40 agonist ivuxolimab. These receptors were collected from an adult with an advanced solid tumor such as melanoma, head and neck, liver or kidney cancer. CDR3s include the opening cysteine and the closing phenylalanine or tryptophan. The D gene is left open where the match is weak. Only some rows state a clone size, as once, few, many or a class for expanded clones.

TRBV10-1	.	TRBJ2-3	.	TGCGCCAGCAGTACCGGGCGGGATGCACGCACAGATACGCAGTATTTT	CASSTGRDARTDTQYF
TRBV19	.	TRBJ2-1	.	TGTGCCACCGGAACGTCAAGGGAACTGTCCTACAATGAGCAGTTCTTC	CATGTSRELSYNEQFF
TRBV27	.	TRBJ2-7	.	TGTGCCAGACAACTCTACGAGCAGTACTTC	CARQLYEQYF
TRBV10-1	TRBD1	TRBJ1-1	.	TGCGCCAGCACCAGGGGGGGGACAGGGTTGGATGAAGCTTTCTTT	CASTRGGTGLDEAFF
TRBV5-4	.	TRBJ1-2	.	TGTGCCAGCAGCCAGGGATCGGCAATCCGAATCTATGGCTACACCTTC	CASSQGSAIRIYGYTF
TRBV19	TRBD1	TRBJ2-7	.	TGTGCCAGTAGTCACTTACCGGGACAGGGGGCCTACGAGCAGTACTTC	CASSHLPGQGAYEQYF
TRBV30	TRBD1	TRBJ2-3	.	TGTGCCTGGAGTGTACAGGGGGATACGCAGTATTTT	CAWSVQGDTQYF
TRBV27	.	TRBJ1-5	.	TGTGCCAGCAGCCCTTCTGGGGTACTGAGCAATCAGCCCCAGCATTTT	CASSPSGVLSNQPQHF
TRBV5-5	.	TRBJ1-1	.	TGTGCCAGCAGCTTGTTTGGGGGAAACACTGAAGCTTTCTTT	CASSLFGGNTEAFF
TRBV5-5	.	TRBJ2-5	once	TGTGCCAGCAGCTTGGCGGCGGTCGAGACCCAGTACTTC	CASSLAAVETQYF
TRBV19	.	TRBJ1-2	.	TGTGCCAGTAGTAACGTTCCGGGGGCGCCTGGCTACACCTTC	CASSNVPGAPGYTF
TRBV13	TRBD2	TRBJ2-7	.	TGTGCCAGCAGCCGGTGGCGGGCGGGAGCGTACGAGCAGTACTTC	CASSRWRAGAYEQYF
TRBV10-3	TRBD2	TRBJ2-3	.	TGTGCAATCAGCAATAGCGGGGAAGTAGATACGCAGTATTTT	CAISNSGEVDTQYF
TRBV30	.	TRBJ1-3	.	TGTGCCTGGAGTGGATCAAATGGAAACACCATATATTTT	CAWSGSNGNTIYF
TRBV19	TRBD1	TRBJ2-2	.	TGTGCCAGTGAGAGTGGACAGGGGGGTCGCACCGGGGAGCTGTTTTTT	CASESGQGGRTGELFF
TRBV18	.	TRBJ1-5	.	TGTGCCAGCTCACCAGGAGGGCACCAAAGCAATCAGCCCCAGCATTTT	CASSPGGHQSNQPQHF
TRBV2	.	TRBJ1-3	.	TGTGCCAGCACCACTCACAGCAGTGTTTCTGGAAACACCATATATTTT	CASTTHSSVSGNTIYF
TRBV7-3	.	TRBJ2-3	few	TGTGCCAGCAGCTTATGGCAGGGGTCAGATACGCAGTATTTT	CASSLWQGSDTQYF
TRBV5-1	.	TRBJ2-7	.	TGCGCCAGCAGCTTGTTCGGCAACGACGAGCAGTACTTC	CASSLFGNDEQYF
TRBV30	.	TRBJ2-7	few	TGTGCCTGGCGTGGGGGGCGGGGGCGAGGCTACGAGCAGTACTTC	CAWRGGRGRGYEQYF
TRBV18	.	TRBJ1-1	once	TGTGCCACTAGGGGGGGGGTTAACACTGAAGCTTTCTTT	CATRGGVNTEAFF